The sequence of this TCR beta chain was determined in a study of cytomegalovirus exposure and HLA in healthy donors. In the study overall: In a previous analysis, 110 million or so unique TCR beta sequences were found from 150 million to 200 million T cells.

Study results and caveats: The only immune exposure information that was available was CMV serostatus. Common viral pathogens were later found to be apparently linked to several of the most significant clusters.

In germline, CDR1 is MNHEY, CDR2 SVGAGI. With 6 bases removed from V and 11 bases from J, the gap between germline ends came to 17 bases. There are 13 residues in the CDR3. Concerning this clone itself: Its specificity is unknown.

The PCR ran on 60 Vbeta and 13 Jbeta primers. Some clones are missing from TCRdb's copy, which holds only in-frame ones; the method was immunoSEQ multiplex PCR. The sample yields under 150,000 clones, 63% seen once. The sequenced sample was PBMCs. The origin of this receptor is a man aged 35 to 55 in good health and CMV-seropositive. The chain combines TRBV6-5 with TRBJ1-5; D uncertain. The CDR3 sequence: CASSLDWGEAQHF. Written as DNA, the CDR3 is TGTGCCAGCAGCCTAGACTGGGGAGAAGCCCAGCATTTT.